Shown below are 25 T cell receptor beta chains from a single sample sequenced in a study of blood T cell repertoires in COVID-19. Sequencing used immunoSEQ multiplex PCR; TCRdb keeps in-frame clones, though not all of them. The sample consists of more than 150,000 clones, more than 85% of them appearing once. Source material: peripheral blood. The receptors come from an older man with active or convalescent COVID-19.

The rearrangement uses TRBV3-1 (or the pseudogene TRBV3-2) and TRBJ2-7; D is undetermined. The CDR3 covers 12 residues. Per germline, CDR1 LGHDT and CDR2 YNNKEL (reference sequence). Trimming took off 0 bases at V and 7 bases at J, with 7 bases between the two ends. CDR3 sequence reads: CASSQDIGEQYF. The CDR3 DNA follows: TGTGCCAGCAGCCAAGACATCGGTGAGCAGTACTTC.

The chain uses TRBV5-1 and TRBJ2-7; 14 positions agree with TRBD2. Germline V gene lookup returns CDR1 SGHRS and CDR2 YFSETQ. J gave up 4 bases and V 7 bases, and 4 bases lay outside the gene matches. The CDR3 covers 14 residues. CDR3 loop: CASGTSGSEYEQYF. CDR3 bases: TGCGCCAGCGGGACTAGCGGGAGTGAGTACGAGCAGTACTTC. The entire variable domain, with the rest obtained from reference TRBV5-1 and TRBJ2-7, is as follows: KAGVTQTPRYLIKTRGQQVTLSCSPISGHRSVSWYQQTPGQGLQFLFEYFSETQRNKGNFPGRFSGRQFSNSRSEMNVSTLELGDSALYLCASGTSGSEYEQYFGPGTRLTVT.

The rearrangement uses TRBV5-1 and TRBJ2-7; 12 nucleotides match TRBD2. Germline values: CDR1 SGHRS, CDR2 YFSETQ. The CDR3 runs 17 residues. Unmatched junction bases numbered 10, after V lost 4 bases and J lost 2 bases. CDR3 sequence reads: CASSLQGLAGGTYEQYF. In DNA, the CDR3 is TGCGCCAGCAGCCTCCAAGGCCTAGCGGGAGGGACCTACGAGCAGTACTTC.

This rearrangement joins TRBV15 to TRBJ2-1; TRBD2 agrees at 13 bases. The J segment lost 1 base and the V segment lost 0 bases, leaving 9 bases of the junction unmatched. This CDR3 is 20 amino acids long. Germline CDR1 and CDR2: LNHNV and YYDKDF (reference sequence). For the CDR3, the DNA is TGTGCCACCAGCAGAGAGGGAGGACTAGCGGGAGATGTTTCCTACAATGAGCAGTTCTTC. Protein: CATSREGGLAGDVSYNEQFF.

The V call is TRBV30, the J call TRBJ1-6, with a tentative D call TRBD1 (5 bases). CDR1 GTSNPN and CDR2 SVGIG come from the germline V gene (reference sequence). The CDR3 extends over 13 amino acids. Trimming shortened V by 3 bases and J by 6 bases, and 9 bases separated the two germline ends. The CDR3 bases are TGTGCCTGGAGCCTAGGGGTTAATTCACCCCTCCACTTT. It codes for CAWSLGVNSPLHF.

This chain links TRBV4-1 with TRBJ1-2; 8 bases fit TRBD1. V shed 1 base and J 6 bases; nucleotides not matched to a gene: 4. The V gene's germline CDR1 is MGHRA and CDR2 YSYEKL. CDR3 length equals 14 residues. CDR3 residues: CASSQGAGGNGYTF. Written as DNA, the CDR3 is TGCGCCAGCAGCCAAGGCGCAGGGGGCAATGGCTACACCTTC.

CDR3 sequence (DNA): TGTGCCAGCTCACCATATGCAGGATCGAACACCGGGGAGCTGTTTTTT. It yields the protein CASSPYAGSNTGELFF. V gene TRBV18 combines with J gene TRBJ2-2; D is ambiguous. The V and J ends lost 2 bases and 0 bases respectively, with 10 bases between them. The CDR3 is 16 residues long. Germline CDR1 KGHSH, CDR2 LQKENI. The full variable domain, with the rest looked up from reference TRBV18 and TRBJ2-2, is NAGVMQNPRHLVRRRGQEARLRCSPMKGHSHVYWYRQLPEEGLKFMVYLQKENIIDESGMPKERFSAEFPKEGPSILRIQQVVRGDSAAYFCASSPYAGSNTGELFFGEGSRLTVL.

The chain links TRBV2 to TRBJ2-5, with 10 bases that match TRBD1. There are 15 residues in the CDR3. The ends lost 3 bases at V and 2 bases at J; junction bases unmatched: 3. Germline loops: CDR1 SNHLY, CDR2 FYNNEI. CDR3 nucleotides: TGTGCCAGCAGTGAGCGGGACAGGGGTCAAGAGACCCAGTACTTC. Translating it yields CASSERDRGQETQYF. The whole variable domain, remainder taken from reference TRBV2 and TRBJ2-5, is EPEVTQTPSHQVTQMGQEVILRCVPISNHLYFYWYRQILGQKVEFLVSFYNNEISEKSEIFDDQFSVERPDGSNFTLKIRSTKLEDSAMYFCASSERDRGQETQYFGPGTRLLVL.

The chain joins TRBV5-4 to TRBJ2-1; TRBD2 might be the D (5 bases). V was pared by 0 bases and J by 2 bases, with 12 bases between. From germline, CDR1 is SGHNT and CDR2 YYREEE (reference sequence). The CDR3 is made up of 16 amino acids. The CDR3 region has the DNA TGTGCCAGCAGCTTGGCCTCCAGCGGAGCCTACAATGAGCAGTTCTTC. This sequence encodes CASSLASSGAYNEQFF. Combining the CDR3 with reference TRBV5-4 and TRBJ2-1 gives the whole variable domain ETGVTQSPTHLIKTRGQQVTLRCSSQSGHNTVSWYQQALGQGPQFIFQYYREEENGRGNFPPRFSGLQFPNYSSELNVNALELDDSALYLCASSLASSGAYNEQFFGPGTRLTVL.

The chain couples TRBV6-5 to TRBJ2-7; possibly TRBD1 for D (6 bases). The V gene's germline CDR1 is MNHEY and CDR2 SVGAGI. The CDR3 is made up of 15 amino acids. Trimming removed 5 bases at V and 3 bases at J, with 17 bases between. CDR3 nucleotide sequence: TGTGCCAGCAGTACTCAAACAGGGTCGAACTACGAGCAGTACTTC. Protein sequence: CASSTQTGSNYEQYF.

The V call is TRBV6-6, the J call TRBJ1-6, with 7 bases lining up with TRBD1. Per the germline V gene, CDR1 is MNHNY and CDR2 is SVGAGI (reference sequence). CDR3 size: 14 residues. Unmatched junction bases numbered 3, after V lost 6 bases and J lost 4 bases. The CDR3: CASSRDRYNSPLHF. The CDR3 bases are TGTGCCAGCAGCCGGGACAGATATAATTCACCCCTCCACTTT.

The V gene is TRBV28, the J gene TRBJ2-4; tentative D call: TRBD1 (5 bases). The germline V gene encodes CDR1 MDHEN and CDR2 SYDVKM. This CDR3 spans 14 amino acids. With 5 bases removed from V and 6 bases from J, the gap between germline ends came to 14 bases. The CDR3, as DNA: TGTGCCAGCAGTGAAGGCAGGGTCGTAAACATTCAGTACTTC. Its protein is CASSEGRVVNIQYF.

This clone occurred once. This chain uses TRBV11-3 with TRBJ2-3; tentative D call: TRBD2 (5 bases). This CDR3 contains 14 residues. From germline, CDR1 is SGHNT and CDR2 YENEEA. V was trimmed by 2 bases and J by 5 bases, leaving 11 bases between them. CDR3 bases: TGTGCCAGCAGCTTACGGGGATTAGGAGATACGCAGTATTTT. This encodes CASSLRGLGDTQYF.

The chain combines TRBV5-1 with TRBJ2-7, with D possibly TRBD2 on 6 matching bases. The germline CDR1 and CDR2 sequences are SGHRS and YFSETQ. The V gene lost 3 bases and the J gene lost 5 bases, with 15 bases spanning the gap. The CDR3 sequence is 14 residues long. CDR3 loop: CASSWRDGSNEQYF. DNA for the CDR3: TGCGCCAGCAGCTGGAGGGACGGATCTAACGAGCAGTACTTC.

In nucleotides, the CDR3 is TGTGCCAGCAGCTCTTATATGACAGGGTGGACCGGGGAGCTGTTTTTT. Encoded protein: CASSSYMTGWTGELFF. V gene TRBV7-8 combines with J gene TRBJ2-2, with 7 bases identical to TRBD1. The CDR3 has 16 residues. The germline V gene encodes CDR1 SGHVS and CDR2 FQNEAQ. The V and J ends lost 4 bases and 5 bases, in that order; junction bases with no gene match: 10.

The chain couples TRBV11-3 to TRBJ2-2; maybe TRBD1 (5 bases). Per the germline V gene, CDR1 is SGHNT and CDR2 is YENEEA. The CDR3 is 14 amino acids. The germline V and J ends were trimmed by 5 bases and 7 bases, with 14 bases remaining between them. CDR3 DNA sequence: TGTGCCAGCAGCCAGGGCCTACAAGGCGGGGAGCTGTTTTTT. Protein product: CASSQGLQGGELFF. Full variable domain (missing parts from reference TRBV11-3 and TRBJ2-2): EAGVVQSPRYKIIEKKQPVAFWCNPISGHNTLYWYLQNLGQGPELLIRYENEEAVDDSQLPKDRFSAERLKGVDSTLKIQPAELGDSAVYLCASSQGLQGGELFFGEGSRLTVL.

The chain is built from TRBV6-5 and TRBJ2-7; D is ambiguous. Germline loops: CDR1 MNHEY, CDR2 SVGAGI. The CDR3 covers 15 residues. V shed 6 bases and J shed 0 bases, with 15 bases lying between them. CDR3: CASSPIYGDSYEQYF. For the CDR3, the DNA is TGTGCCAGCAGCCCAATATACGGAGACTCCTACGAGCAGTACTTC.

The V call is TRBV11-2, the J call TRBJ2-2, with 7 bases matching TRBD2. V was clipped by 5 bases and J by 6 bases; unmatched bases: 6. The CDR3 runs 14 residues. Germline CDR1 is SGHAT and CDR2 is FQNNGV. CDR3 sequence (DNA): TGTGCCAGCAGCCAACCCCGGGGGGCCGGGGAGCTGTTTTTT. Amino acid sequence: CASSQPRGAGELFF. Full variable domain (remainder filled in from reference TRBV11-2 and TRBJ2-2): EAGVAQSPRYKIIEKRQSVAFWCNPISGHATLYWYQQILGQGPKLLIQFQNNGVVDDSQLPKDRFSAERLKGVDSTLKIQPAKLEDSAVYLCASSQPRGAGELFFGEGSRLTVL.

The chain is built from TRBV7-2 and TRBJ2-7; D is possibly TRBD2 (5 bases). The CDR3 is 14 residues long. The germline V and J ends were trimmed by 5 bases and 3 bases, with 14 bases remaining between them. Germline CDR1 is SGHTA and CDR2 is FQGNSA. The CDR3 loop is CASSKDLRDYEQYF. CDR3 nucleotide sequence: TGTGCCAGCAGCAAGGATCTGAGGGACTACGAGCAGTACTTC.

This clone was detected a few times. The chain recombines TRBV18 with TRBJ1-6; D unresolved. The CDR3 is made up of 12 amino acids. V was cut by 3 bases and J by 7 bases, with 4 bases left in between. Germline V lookup: CDR1 KGHSH, CDR2 LQKENI. Here the CDR3 DNA reads TGTGCCAGCTCACCGGCCAATTCACCCCTCCACTTT. This sequence encodes CASSPANSPLHF.

This clone was observed once. The V call is TRBV30, the J call TRBJ1-4; D is unresolved. CDR3 length equals 13 residues. Between the trimmed V and J ends, which lost 0 bases and 4 bases, there was a span of 6 bases. Germline V gene data show CDR1 as GTSNPN and CDR2 as SVGIG (reference sequence). The CDR3 region has the DNA TGTGCCTGGAGTGTACAGATTAATGAAAAACTGTTTTTT. As protein: CAWSVQINEKLFF.

The rearrangement joins TRBV6-5 to TRBJ1-5; no clear D gene. V lost 5 bases and J 0 bases, leaving 8 bases between the germline ends. Germline lookup yields CDR1 MNHEY and CDR2 SVGAGI. This CDR3 is 14 amino acids long. The CDR3 DNA follows: TGTGCCAGCAGTACAGTGTATAGCAATCAGCCCCAGCATTTT. This codes for CASSTVYSNQPQHF.

The CDR3 DNA follows: TGTGCCAGCAGTGTTGAGGCGGGAGCCCCCGGGGAGCTGTTTTTT. The encoded protein is CASSVEAGAPGELFF. This sequence joins TRBV2 and TRBJ2-2, with 7 bases that match TRBD2. Unmatched junction bases numbered 8, after V lost 4 bases and J lost 6 bases. This CDR3 spans 15 amino acids. Germline CDR1 SNHLY, CDR2 FYNNEI.

This chain links TRBV3-1 (or the pseudogene TRBV3-2) with TRBJ1-1; perhaps TRBD1 as D (5 bases). From germline, CDR1 is LGHDT and CDR2 YNNKEL (reference sequence). The CDR3 spans 13 residues. Trimming removed 5 bases from V and 5 bases from J, with 12 bases in between. The CDR3 loop is CASSVAGQTEAFF. Written as DNA, the CDR3 is TGTGCCAGCAGCGTGGCAGGGCAAACTGAAGCTTTCTTT.

The chain employs TRBV7-6 and TRBJ1-4; 7 bases line up with TRBD1. Per germline, CDR1 SGHVS and CDR2 FNYEAQ. The V gene end was trimmed by 1 base and the J gene end by 2 bases; junction bases not matched to a gene: 7. The CDR3 is 17 amino acids. The CDR3 nucleotides read TGTGCCAGCAGCTTAGGACTGACAGGGTTGACTAATGAAAAACTGTTTTTT. It encodes CASSLGLTGLTNEKLFF. Based on the CDR3 plus reference TRBV7-6 and TRBJ1-4, the full variable domain is GAGVSQSPRYKVTKRGQDVALRCDPISGHVSLYWYRQALGQGPEFLTYFNYEAQQDKSGLPNDRFSAERPEGSISTLTIQRTEQRDSAMYRCASSLGLTGLTNEKLFFGSGTQLSVL.